This T cell receptor beta chain appears in the sequencing data of a study of blood T cell repertoires in COVID-19. The table came from immunoSEQ multiplex PCR; TCRdb's copy has only in-frame clones and leaves some out. The sample shows 50,000 or so clones, about 87% of them seen only once. Sequenced sample: peripheral blood. The clonotype was recovered from a man at least 80 years old with acute or convalescent COVID-19.

DNA of the CDR3: TGTGCCAGCGGCCCGACAGGGGGCCGCCAAGAGACCCAGTACTTC. It codes for CASGPTGGRQETQYF. V gene TRBV19 combines with J gene TRBJ2-5, with 10 bases aligning to TRBD1. The germline V gene has CDR1 LNHDA and CDR2 SQIVND (reference sequence). This CDR3 has 15 residues. Trimming cost V 9 bases and J 1 base; bases outside gene matches: 8.